The present TCR beta chain was sequenced within a study of shared clonotypes between healthy human individuals. Data came from immunoSEQ multiplex PCR; TCRdb stores just in-frame clones and leaves some out. The table lists about half a million clones, over 70% of them singletons. V lost 5 bases and J lost 7; bases outside the gene matches: 9. The CDR3 is 14 residues long. CDR1 and CDR2 from the germline V gene are SGHTA and FQGNSA. Sequenced: PBMCs. The chain recombines TRBV7-2 with TRBJ1-2, with 8 bases fitting TRBD1. The TCR was taken from a woman aged 40 to 55 in good health. Some clones in this sample may be carry-over from other donors' samples. In nucleotides, the CDR3 is TGTGCCAGCAGCCCCGGACAGGGATATGGTGGCTACACCTTC. Its protein product is CASSPGQGYGGYTF.